The 2 T cell receptor beta chains below all came from one sample that was sequenced in a study of T cells in localized non-small cell lung cancer (TCRdb year 2020). Library creation used the immunoSEQ multiplex PCR assay. TCRdb mirrors the immuneACCESS table, restricted to in-frame sequences. Some clones are absent from its copies; in checked studies, under half trace to an unresolved V gene, and the reason for the others is unknown. This sample has around 15,000 clones in its table, and around 85% of those were observed once. The leading ten clones occupy less than 4.5% of the sample. Sequencing was performed on peripheral blood, taken before any cancer treatment. All receptors derive from a woman aged 35 to 70 with stage I lung adenocarcinoma.

V usage is TRBV7-2 and J usage is TRBJ1-2, with D perhaps TRBD1 (6 bases). The ends were cut back, 3 bases at V and 7 bases at J, with 21 bases in the middle. CDR1 and CDR2 (germline): SGHTA, FQGNSA. The CDR3 length is 16 residues. This chain's CDR3 is CASSFPGGPGSGGYTF. Written as DNA, the CDR3 is TGTGCCAGCAGCTTTCCCGGGGGCCCCGGGTCAGGTGGCTACACCTTC.

The chain has TRBV4-1 and TRBJ1-5, with 7 bases fitting TRBD1. Per the germline V gene, CDR1 is MGHRA and CDR2 is YSYEKL. The J segment lost 0 bases and the V segment lost 0 bases, leaving 2 bases of the junction unmatched. This CDR3 is 16 amino acids long. CDR3 amino acids: CASSQEGTASNQPQHF. The CDR3 DNA follows: TGCGCCAGCAGCCAAGAAGGGACAGCTAGCAATCAGCCCCAGCATTTT.